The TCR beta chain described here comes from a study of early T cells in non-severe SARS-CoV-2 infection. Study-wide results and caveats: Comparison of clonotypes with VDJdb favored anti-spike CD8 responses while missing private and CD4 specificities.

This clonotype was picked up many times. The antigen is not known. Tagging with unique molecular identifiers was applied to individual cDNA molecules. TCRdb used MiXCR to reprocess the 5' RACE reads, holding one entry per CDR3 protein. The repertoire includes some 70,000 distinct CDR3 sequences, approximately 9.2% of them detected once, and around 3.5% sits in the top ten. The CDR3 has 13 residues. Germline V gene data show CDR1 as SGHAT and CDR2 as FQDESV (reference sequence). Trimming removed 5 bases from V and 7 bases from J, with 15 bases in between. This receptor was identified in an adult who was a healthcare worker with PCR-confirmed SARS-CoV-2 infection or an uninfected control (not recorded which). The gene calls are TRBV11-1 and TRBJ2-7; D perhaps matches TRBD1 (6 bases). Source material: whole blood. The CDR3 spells CASSATGMREQYF. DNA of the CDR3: TGTGCCAGCAGCGCCACAGGGATGAGGGAGCAGTACTTC.